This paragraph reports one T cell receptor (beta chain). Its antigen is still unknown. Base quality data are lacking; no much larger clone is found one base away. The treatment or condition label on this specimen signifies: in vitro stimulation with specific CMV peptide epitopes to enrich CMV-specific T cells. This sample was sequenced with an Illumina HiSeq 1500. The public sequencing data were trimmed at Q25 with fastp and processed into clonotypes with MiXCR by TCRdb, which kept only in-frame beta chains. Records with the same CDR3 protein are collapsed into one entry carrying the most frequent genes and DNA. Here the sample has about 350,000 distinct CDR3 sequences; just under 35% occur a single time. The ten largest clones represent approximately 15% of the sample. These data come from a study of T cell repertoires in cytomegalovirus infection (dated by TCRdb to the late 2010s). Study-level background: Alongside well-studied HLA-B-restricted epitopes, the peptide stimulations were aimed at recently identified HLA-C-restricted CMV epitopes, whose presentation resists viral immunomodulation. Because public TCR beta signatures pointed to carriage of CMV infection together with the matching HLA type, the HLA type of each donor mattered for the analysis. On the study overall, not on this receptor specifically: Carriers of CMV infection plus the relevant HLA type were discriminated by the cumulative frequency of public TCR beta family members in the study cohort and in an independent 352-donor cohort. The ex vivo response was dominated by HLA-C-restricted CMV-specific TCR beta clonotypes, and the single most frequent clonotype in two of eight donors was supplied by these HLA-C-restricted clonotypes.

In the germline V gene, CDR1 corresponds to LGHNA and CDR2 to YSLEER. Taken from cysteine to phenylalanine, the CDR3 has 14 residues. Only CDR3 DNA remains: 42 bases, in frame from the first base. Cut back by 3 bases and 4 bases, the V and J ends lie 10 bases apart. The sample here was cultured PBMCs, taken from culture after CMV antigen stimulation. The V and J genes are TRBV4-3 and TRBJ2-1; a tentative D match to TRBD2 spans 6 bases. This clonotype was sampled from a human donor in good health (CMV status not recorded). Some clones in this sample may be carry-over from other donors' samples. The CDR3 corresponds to CASSQASEYNEQFF. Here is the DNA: TGCGCCAGCAGCCAGGCTAGCGAGTACAATGAGCAGTTCTTC.